The 26 T cell receptor beta chains presented below share a single source sample, sequenced in a study of early T cells in non-severe SARS-CoV-2 infection. A single record per CDR3 protein comes from TCRdb applying MiXCR to the 5' RACE reads. The sample lists about 82,000 distinct CDR3 sequences, roughly 13% occurring once. Sequencing was carried out using whole blood. Receptor source: an adult who was a healthcare worker with PCR-confirmed SARS-CoV-2 infection or an uninfected control (not recorded which).

The chain combines TRBV27 with TRBJ1-2; D may be TRBD1 (5 bases). Germline values: CDR1 MNHEY, CDR2 SMNVEV (reference sequence). CDR3 size: 14 residues. Deletions cut 5 bases from V and 1 base from J, with 11 bases between. The CDR3: CASSPHDSNYGYTF. CDR3 nucleotide sequence: TGTGCCAGCAGTCCCCATGACAGTAACTATGGCTACACCTTC.

This rearrangement joins TRBV5-6 to TRBJ2-7, with a possible D match to TRBD2 (5 bases). CDR3 size: 15 residues. Per germline, CDR1 SGHDT and CDR2 YYEEEE. The V and J ends lost 0 bases and 0 bases respectively, with 10 bases between them. Here the CDR3 DNA reads TGTGCCAGCAGCTTGGGAGGGTCGCCCTCCTACGAGCAGTACTTC. Its protein is CASSLGGSPSYEQYF.

This clonotype occurred a few times. The V and J genes are TRBV29-1 and TRBJ1-1; D perhaps matches TRBD1 (6 bases). V was shortened by 7 bases and J by 1 base, with 10 bases between the two germline ends. This CDR3 contains 12 residues. Per germline, CDR1 SQVTM and CDR2 ANQGSEA. In DNA, the CDR3 is TGCAGCGGCTACAGGGCGAACACTGAAGCTTTCTTT. Translating gives CSGYRANTEAFF. The full variable domain, rest sourced from reference TRBV29-1 and TRBJ1-1, is SAVISQKPSRDICQRGTSLTIQCQVDSQVTMMFWYRQQPGQSLTLIATANQGSEATYESGFVIDKFPISRPNLTFSTLTVSNMSPEDSSIYLCSGYRANTEAFFGQGTRLTVV.

This chain links TRBV7-8 with TRBJ1-1, with 12 bases lining up with TRBD1. In germline, CDR1 is SGHVS, CDR2 FQNEAQ. V gave up 1 base and J gave up 6 bases; unmatched junction bases: 6. The CDR3 has 16 residues. CDR3 coding DNA: TGTGCCAGCAGCTTAGAATTGGGACAGGGGGCCGCTGAAGCTTTCTTT. Translating gives CASSLELGQGAAEAFF.

V is TRBV3-1 and J is TRBJ1-4; D not certain. Germline V gene data show CDR1 as LGHDT and CDR2 as YNNKEL (reference sequence). The CDR3 is 13 amino acids. Between the trimmed V and J ends, which lost 8 bases and 13 bases, there was a span of 20 bases. The CDR3 reads CASEPTGSRVLFF. For the CDR3, the DNA is TGTGCCAGCGAGCCAACGGGCAGCCGGGTACTGTTTTTT.

The rearrangement uses TRBV5-1 and TRBJ1-4; 8 bases are shared with TRBD1. The V and J ends lost 3 bases and 3 bases, in that order; junction bases with no gene match: 7. CDR1 and CDR2 (germline): SGHRS, YFSETQ. The CDR3 extends over 16 amino acids. CDR3 protein: CASSSGTGRPNEKLFF. CDR3 DNA: TGCGCCAGCAGCTCCGGGACAGGTCGCCCTAATGAAAAACTGTTTTTT.

This clonotype was detected a few times. This chain uses TRBV28 with TRBJ1-2; TRBD1 aligns across 7 bases. This CDR3 comprises 14 residues. Unmatched junction bases numbered 8, after V lost 6 bases and J lost 4 bases. CDR1 MDHEN and CDR2 SYDVKM come from the germline V gene. CDR3 in amino acids: CASSHPKGAYGYTF. The CDR3 DNA sequence: TGTGCCAGCAGCCACCCGAAGGGGGCCTATGGCTACACCTTC.

In its sample, this clonotype was seen many times. The chain combines TRBV29-1 with TRBJ2-5, with unresolved D. Germline V gives CDR1 SQVTM, CDR2 ANQGSEA. CDR3 length equals 11 residues. Between the trimmed V and J ends, which lost 3 bases and 5 bases, there was a span of 7 bases. CDR3 sequence: CSVELAETQYF. In DNA form, the CDR3 reads TGCAGCGTTGAGTTGGCGGAGACCCAGTACTTC.

This clonotype was counted ten times or more. V usage is TRBV7-9 and J usage is TRBJ2-7; no reliable D call. The germline V gene has CDR1 SEHNR and CDR2 FQNEAQ (reference sequence). Trimming shortened V by 4 bases and J by 2 bases, and 9 bases separated the two germline ends. The CDR3 consists of 13 residues. The CDR3 DNA sequence: TGTGCCAGCAGCTCTGGGGTCCCCTACGAGCAGTACTTC. It is translated as CASSSGVPYEQYF.

The table lists this clonotype with a few counts. This chain uses TRBV29-1 with TRBJ2-1; possible D gene TRBD1, 5 bases. This CDR3 region has 14 residues. V lost 7 bases and J 1 base, leaving 14 bases between the germline ends. Germline V CDR1 and CDR2: SQVTM, ANQGSEA. This CDR3 is CSARSRDSYNEQFF. For the CDR3, the DNA is TGCAGCGCTCGGTCCAGGGATTCCTACAATGAGCAGTTCTTC.

CDR3 loop: CSVDFLIGGGARNEQFF. CDR3 coding DNA: TGCAGCGTGGACTTCCTTATTGGCGGGGGGGCCCGCAATGAGCAGTTCTTC. The chain couples TRBV29-1 to TRBJ2-1, with 9 bases identical to TRBD2. V lost 6 bases, J lost 6 bases, and 18 bases stayed unmatched. In germline, CDR1 is SQVTM, CDR2 ANQGSEA. This CDR3 region has 17 residues.

V usage is TRBV4-1 and J usage is TRBJ2-5; 8 bases are a match to TRBD2. This CDR3 is 17 amino acids long. Germline V gives CDR1 MGHRA, CDR2 YSYEKL. Trimming removed 0 bases from V and 1 base from J; junction bases left unmatched: 7. The CDR3 DNA follows: TGCGCCAGCAGCCAAGATCGAGCAGCGGGGGCCCAAGAGACCCAGTACTTC. It is translated as CASSQDRAAGAQETQYF.

This clonotype showed up many times. This chain links TRBV27 with TRBJ1-5; 8 bases line up with TRBD1. The CDR3 totals 16 residues. Per the germline V gene, CDR1 is MNHEY and CDR2 is SMNVEV (reference sequence). The ends lost 0 bases at V and 4 bases at J; junction bases unmatched: 5. The CDR3 bases are TGTGCCAGCAGTTTATCAGGACAGGGAAAGAATCAGCCCCAGCATTTT. This gives the protein CASSLSGQGKNQPQHF.

The V and J genes are TRBV2 and TRBJ2-7, with D possibly TRBD1 on 7 matching bases. Germline CDR1 and CDR2: SNHLY and FYNNEI. The CDR3 totals 14 residues. Trimming pared 4 bases from V and 1 base from J, leaving 11 bases between. CDR3 in DNA: TGTGCCAGCAGTGCGGAGGGGGCGTCCTACGAGCAGTACTTC. It translates to CASSAEGASYEQYF. Looking up the rest from reference TRBV2 and TRBJ2-7 gives the full variable domain: EPEVTQTPSHQVTQMGQEVILRCVPISNHLYFYWYRQILGQKVEFLVSFYNNEISEKSEIFDDQFSVERPDGSNFTLKIRSTKLEDSAMYFCASSAEGASYEQYFGPGTRLTVT.

This clonotype was detected only a few times. The chain couples TRBV6-6 to TRBJ1-5; 7 bases map to TRBD1. V lost 4 bases and J lost 10; bases outside the gene matches: 13. The germline V gene has CDR1 MNHNY and CDR2 SVGAGI (reference sequence). CDR3 length: 15 residues. Here the CDR3 DNA reads TGTGCCAGCAGTTCCCAGACAGGGATAAAGGAACCCCAGCATTTT. Protein product: CASSSQTGIKEPQHF.

The chain uses TRBV20-1 and TRBJ2-7, with 7 bases matching TRBD2. Per the germline V gene, CDR1 is DFQATT and CDR2 is SNEGSKA (reference sequence). The CDR3 spans 14 residues. The V gene end was trimmed by 1 base and the J gene end by 1 base; junction bases not matched to a gene: 4. The CDR3 nucleotides are TGCAGTGCTAGAGTGGTAGCGGGTTCCTACGAGCAGTACTTC. Residues: CSARVVAGSYEQYF.

The genes are TRBV5-1 and TRBJ2-3; 7 bases are shared with TRBD2. V shed 7 bases and J 6 bases; nucleotides not matched to a gene: 11. The CDR3 runs 14 residues. Germline CDR1 and CDR2: SGHRS and YFSETQ. CDR3: CASHPVAGVDTQYF. In nucleotides, the CDR3 is TGCGCCAGCCACCCGGTGGCGGGGGTGGATACGCAGTATTTT.

This clonotype has a handful of counts. The rearrangement links TRBV11-1 to TRBJ1-1; D not certain. In germline, CDR1 is SGHAT, CDR2 FQDESV (reference sequence). The ends were cut back, 5 bases at V and 6 bases at J, with 13 bases in the middle. This CDR3 has 13 amino acids. The CDR3 loop reads CASSQGWSAEAFF. As DNA, the CDR3 is TGTGCCAGCAGCCAAGGCTGGAGCGCTGAAGCTTTCTTT.

J is TRBJ1-1 and V is TRBV7-9; D might be TRBD1 (5 bases). CDR1 is SEHNR, CDR2 FQNEAQ, per germline (reference sequence). This CDR3 has 14 amino acids. Trimming removed 6 bases from V and 4 bases from J, with 15 bases in between. CDR3 amino acids: CASRPQGGGTEAFF. CDR3 bases: TGTGCCAGCAGACCGCAGGGCGGGGGCACTGAAGCTTTCTTT.

This clonotype was seen many times. The chain joins TRBV6-6 to TRBJ1-1; D unresolved. Germline CDR1 MNHNY, CDR2 SVGAGI (reference sequence). The CDR3 sequence is 16 residues long. V gave up 2 bases and J gave up 2 bases, with 15 bases separating them. The CDR3 loop reads CASSYPAGFGNTEAFF. The CDR3 DNA follows: TGTGCCAGCAGTTACCCTGCCGGATTTGGAAACACTGAAGCTTTCTTT.

Ten or more counts support this clonotype. The chain has TRBV5-1 and TRBJ1-1, with D maybe TRBD1 (6 bases). This CDR3 spans 16 amino acids. The V gene's germline CDR1 is SGHRS and CDR2 YFSETQ. With 1 base removed from V and 3 bases from J, the gap between germline ends came to 16 bases. CDR3 sequence (DNA): TGCGCCAGCAGCTTGAAGGGTGGGGGGCAAGACACTGAAGCTTTCTTT. Its translation: CASSLKGGGQDTEAFF.

V usage is TRBV29-1 and J usage is TRBJ2-1, with 10 bases matching TRBD2. The CDR3 runs 14 residues. V trimming: 5 bases; J trimming: 5 bases; junction bases outside the gene matches: 6. Germline loops: CDR1 SQVTM, CDR2 ANQGSEA. The CDR3 nucleotides are TGCAGCGTTAGAAGAGGACTAGCGGACAATGAGCAGTTCTTC. Amino acids: CSVRRGLADNEQFF.

This chain joins TRBV28 and TRBJ1-1; the D is unclear. Trimming took off 1 base at V and 1 base at J, with 4 bases between the two ends. This CDR3 is built from 13 residues. CDR1 MDHEN and CDR2 SYDVKM come from the germline V gene. The CDR3: CASSLFSNTEAFF. The CDR3 DNA is TGTGCCAGCAGTTTATTCTCGAACACTGAAGCTTTCTTT.

This rearrangement joins TRBV3-1 to TRBJ2-7, with D unresolved. Germline V gene sequence: CDR1 LGHDT, CDR2 YNNKEL (reference sequence). This CDR3 contains 15 residues. V lost 1 base and J lost 3, with 13 bases in between. CDR3 protein: CASSQAVTGYYEQYF. The CDR3 DNA sequence: TGTGCCAGCAGCCAAGCTGTGACTGGGTACTACGAGCAGTACTTC.

The rearrangement links TRBV9 to TRBJ1-1; D call uncertain. Germline lookup yields CDR1 SGDLS and CDR2 YYNGEE. V lost 0 bases and J 1 base, leaving 10 bases between the germline ends. The CDR3 covers 15 residues. CDR3 bases: TGTGCCAGCAGCGTAGGTCAAGGGAAGAACACTGAAGCTTTCTTT. Translated, it gives CASSVGQGKNTEAFF. Full variable domain (missing parts from reference TRBV9 and TRBJ1-1): DSGVTQTPKHLITATGQRVTLRCSPRSGDLSVYWYQQSLDQGLQFLIQYYNGEERAKGNILERFSAQQFPDLHSELNLSSLELGDSALYFCASSVGQGKNTEAFFGQGTRLTVV.

Many counts were recorded for this clonotype. The chain joins TRBV7-9 to TRBJ2-7; TRBD2 agrees at 8 bases. V gave up 1 base and J gave up 6 bases; unmatched junction bases: 8. The germline CDR1 and CDR2 sequences are SEHNR and FQNEAQ (reference sequence). The CDR3 runs 15 residues. The CDR3: CASSLEGSGGGEQYF. CDR3 coding DNA: TGTGCCAGCAGCTTAGAGGGCAGCGGGGGAGGCGAGCAGTACTTC.